The clone carrying this TCR beta chain showed up just a few times. Its antigen is undetermined. This sample stems from a study of identical twins. Study-wide findings and caveats: The conclusions drew on cross-sectional statistical analysis instead of tracking the same donors.

One entry per CDR3 protein results from TCRdb running MiXCR on the 5' RACE reads. The sample has some 790,000 distinct CDR3 sequences, about 20% seen once; the top ten hold around 14%. The ends were cut back, 0 bases at V and 10 bases at J, with 18 bases in the middle. Germline V lookup: CDR1 LGHNA, CDR2 YNFKEQ. The CDR3 sequence is 16 residues long. These data were likewise used in another study, on T cells expressing NK-cell markers. According to that study: Sorted CD3+CD56-NKG2C+, CD3+CD56+NKG2C+ and CD3+CD56+NKG2C- T cells supplied the TCR beta repertoires. Whether expanded NKG2C+ T cell clones were HCMV specific stayed uncertain.

Sequences were obtained from PBMCs. The receptor was derived from a woman aged 18-29 years in good health. The V and J genes are TRBV4-2 and TRBJ1-4; D uncertain. CDR3 amino acids: CASSQDGLANIGKLFF. CDR3 DNA: TGTGCCAGCAGCCAAGATGGGCTGGCTAATATCGGAAAACTGTTTTTT.